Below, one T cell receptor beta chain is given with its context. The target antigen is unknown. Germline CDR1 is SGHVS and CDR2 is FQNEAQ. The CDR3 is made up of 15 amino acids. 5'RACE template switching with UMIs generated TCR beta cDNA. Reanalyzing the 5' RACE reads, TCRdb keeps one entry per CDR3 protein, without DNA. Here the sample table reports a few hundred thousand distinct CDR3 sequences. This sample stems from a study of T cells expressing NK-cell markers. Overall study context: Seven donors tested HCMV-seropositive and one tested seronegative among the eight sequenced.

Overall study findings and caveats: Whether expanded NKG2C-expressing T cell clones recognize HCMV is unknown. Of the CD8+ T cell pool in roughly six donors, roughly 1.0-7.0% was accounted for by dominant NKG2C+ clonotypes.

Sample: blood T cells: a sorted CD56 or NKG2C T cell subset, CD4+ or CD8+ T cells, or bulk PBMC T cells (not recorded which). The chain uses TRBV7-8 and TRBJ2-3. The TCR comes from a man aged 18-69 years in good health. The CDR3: CASSLGYSSTDTQYF.